This TCR beta chain was sequenced in a study of blood T cells in healthy people across ages. Study details: Per two T cells, about one barcoded beta molecule was captured through template switching. General study results and limits: Without sorted subsets, naive and antigen-experienced compartments could not be conclusively compared.

Details on this clonotype: What it binds is not known.

Donors were systemically healthy Caucasian individuals from Russia aged about 6 to 90 years. Per the germline V gene, CDR1 is SNHLY and CDR2 is FYNNEI. This CDR3 comprises 15 residues. The junction had 1 base not matched to a gene; V was cut back by 1 base and J by 2 bases. Together with a sample-barcoded 5' primer, a J-beta primer mix was included in a second PCR lasting about 7 to 11 cycles. Every single cDNA molecule received a tag from a template-switch adaptor with 12 random nucleotides. TCRdb analysed the 5' RACE reads with MiXCR anew, one entry per CDR3 protein. The table lists about 1.8 million distinct CDR3 sequences, 40% to 55% of them singletons, with around 2.1% in the top ten.

The sample was blood. This receptor was taken from a woman aged 40 to 50 in good health. This sequence joins TRBV2 and TRBJ2-3, with TRBD1 identical over 9 bases. The CDR3 bases are TGTGCCAGCAGTGAAGACAGGGGGCTCACAGATACGCAGTATTTT. This codes for CASSEDRGLTDTQYF.